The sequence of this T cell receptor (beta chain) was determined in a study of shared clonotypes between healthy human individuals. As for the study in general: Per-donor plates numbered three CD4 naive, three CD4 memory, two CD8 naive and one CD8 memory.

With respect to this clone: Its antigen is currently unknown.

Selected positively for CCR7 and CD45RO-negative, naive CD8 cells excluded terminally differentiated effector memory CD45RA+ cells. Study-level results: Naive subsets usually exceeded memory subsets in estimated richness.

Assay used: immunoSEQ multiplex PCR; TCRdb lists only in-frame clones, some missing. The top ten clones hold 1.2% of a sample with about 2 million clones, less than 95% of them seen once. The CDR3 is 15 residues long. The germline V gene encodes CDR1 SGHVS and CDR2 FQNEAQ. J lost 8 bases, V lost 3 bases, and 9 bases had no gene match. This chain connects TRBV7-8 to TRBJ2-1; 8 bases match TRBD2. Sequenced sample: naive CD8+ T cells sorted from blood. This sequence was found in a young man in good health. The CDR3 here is CASSFMGLGPDEQFF. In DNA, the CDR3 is TGTGCCAGCAGCTTTATGGGACTAGGACCCGATGAGCAGTTCTTC.